This entry lists 9 T cell receptor beta chains sequenced from one sample in a study of post-analysis software for immune sequencing data. For these TCRs, the target antigens are not known. Unique molecular identifiers featured in each of the TCR beta cDNA libraries. TCRdb re-analysed the PCR reads in MiXCR, keeping a single row per CDR3 protein. The sample lists 650,000 to 900,000 distinct CDR3 sequences; roughly 50% were seen once. The study's findings and limits: Controls had lower frequencies than patients of roughly five TRBV segments, which included TRBV5-6, TRBV5-1 and TRBV20-1.

Sequencing was done on a sample of blood. The source of these receptors is a girl aged 10 to 17 with multiple sclerosis.

This rearrangement joins TRBV6-6 to TRBJ2-5; the D is unclear. The CDR3 is made up of 12 amino acids. Germline V gene sequence: CDR1 MNHNY, CDR2 SVGAGI (reference sequence). V dropped 2 bases and J dropped 3 bases, with 4 bases sitting between them. The chain's CDR3 is CASSYAEETQYF. CDR3 nucleotide sequence: TGTGCCAGCAGTTACGCCGAAGAGACCCAGTACTTC.

The table lists this clonotype with a few counts. This chain uses TRBV10-3 with TRBJ2-7; 7 bases are a match to TRBD1. The germline CDR1 and CDR2 sequences are ENHRY and SYGVKD. This CDR3 spans 13 amino acids. The V gene end was trimmed by 10 bases and the J gene end by 2 bases; junction bases not matched to a gene: 8. The CDR3 region has the DNA TGTGCCACCGGGCCGGGGACAGCCTACGAGCAGTACTTC. Its translation: CATGPGTAYEQYF.

V usage is TRBV7-2 and J usage is TRBJ1-2, with no clear D. V was shortened by 0 bases and J by 1 base, with 12 bases between the two germline ends. This CDR3 has 16 amino acids. Germline V gene lookup returns CDR1 SGHTA and CDR2 FQGNSA. CDR3 sequence (DNA): TGTGCCAGCAGCTTAGCCGGAGGAGCCCTTAACTATGGCTACACCTTC. It specifies CASSLAGGALNYGYTF.

There are a few counts of this clonotype. The chain links TRBV6-5 to TRBJ1-5; possibly TRBD1 for D (5 bases). CDR1 and CDR2 from the germline V gene are MNHEY and SVGAGI. CDR3 length: 16 amino acids. Between the trimmed V and J ends, which lost 2 bases and 4 bases, there was a span of 15 bases. The CDR3 DNA sequence: TGTGCCAGCAGTTACGAGGACCAGGGTTTGAATCAGCCCCAGCATTTT. Its protein is CASSYEDQGLNQPQHF.

The V call is TRBV5-6, the J call TRBJ2-1, with unresolved D. The CDR3 is 12 amino acids. With 0 bases removed from V and 14 bases from J, the gap between germline ends came to 12 bases. In germline, CDR1 is SGHDT, CDR2 YYEEEE. Here the CDR3 reads CASSLGTAYEFF. CDR3 nucleotides: TGTGCCAGCAGCTTGGGTACAGCCTACGAGTTCTTC.

The rearrangement uses TRBV12-3 or TRBV12-4 and TRBJ2-1; a weak D match, TRBD2 (5 bases). V gave up 4 bases and J gave up 8 bases, with 12 bases separating them. The length of the CDR3 is 13 residues. Here the CDR3 reads CASSSGGFDEQFF. CDR3 DNA: TGTGCCAGCAGTTCAGGAGGTTTTGATGAGCAGTTCTTC.

The chain carries TRBV29-1 and TRBJ2-1; the D gene is possibly TRBD1 (6 bases). The V and J ends lost 6 bases and 0 bases respectively, with 15 bases between them. This CDR3 is built from 15 residues. The germline V gene encodes CDR1 SQVTM and CDR2 ANQGSEA. CDR3 nucleotides: TGCAGCGTGCTCCCGGGACACCCCTCCTACAATGAGCAGTTCTTC. It codes for CSVLPGHPSYNEQFF.

The CDR3: CSVVVSSGNTIYF. CDR3 in DNA: TGCAGCGTTGTAGTCAGCTCTGGAAACACCATATATTTT. This chain connects TRBV29-1 to TRBJ1-3; D gene uncertain. Trimming pared 4 bases from V and 0 bases from J, leaving 7 bases between. CDR1 and CDR2 from the germline V gene are SQVTM and ANQGSEA. This CDR3 has 13 amino acids. Drawing the rest from reference TRBV29-1 and TRBJ1-3, the complete variable domain is SAVISQKPSRDICQRGTSLTIQCQVDSQVTMMFWYRQQPGQSLTLIATANQGSEATYESGFVIDKFPISRPNLTFSTLTVSNMSPEDSSIYLCSVVVSSGNTIYFGEGSWLTVV.

Comments on this clonotype: A read error may account for a junction end that differs from germline. The V and J genes are TRBV15 and TRBJ2-7, with 7 bases aligning to TRBD2. The CDR3 covers 16 residues. Germline CDR1 reads LNHNV; CDR2 reads YYDKDF (reference sequence). The CDR3 region is CATSRENSGRNYEQYF. In nucleotides, the CDR3 is TGTGCCACCAGCCGAGAGAACTCCGGGAGGAACTACGAGCAGTACTTC.